The present T cell receptor beta chain was sequenced within a study of immune evolution from preneoplasia to lung adenocarcinoma. Regarding the study as a whole: Highest clonality occurred in KRAS-mutant, not EGFR-mutant or double wild-type, nodules. Top clone frequencies peaked in normal lung, apparently declining through invasive adenocarcinoma. Normal lung had highest clonality; later lesions appeared denser, more diverse.

Of note for this clone: What it binds is not known.

Patient tissue came from resections in Japan or China, 2014–2017. CDR1 is SGHRS, CDR2 YFSETQ, per germline. CDR3 length: 15 residues. V was pared by 2 bases and J by 4 bases, with 13 bases between. The data were produced by immunoSEQ multiplex PCR, yet TCRdb's version contains in-frame clones alone and is incomplete. The table records 15,000 to 20,000 clones, 86% of them present only once. This TCR derives from a person aged 65-85 years with invasive lung adenocarcinoma. The V gene is TRBV5-1, the J gene TRBJ2-1, with D tentatively TRBD1 (6 bases). Sequenced: FFPE invasive lung adenocarcinoma tissue. CDR3 amino acids: CASSFEPDRYNEQFF. CDR3 nucleotides: TGCGCCAGCAGCTTTGAACCAGACAGGTACAATGAGCAGTTCTTC.